This T cell receptor (beta chain) was identified in a study of control samples from healthy donors and cancer patients. Measured with immunoSEQ multiplex PCR; TCRdb has only the in-frame clones, and not every one. This table holds about 100,000 clones, about 90% found once. The CDR3 contains 17 residues. CDR1 LNHNV and CDR2 YYDKDF come from the germline V gene (reference sequence). J was trimmed by 0 bases and V by 0 bases; bases with no gene match: 5. This TCR came from a woman in her forties or fifties in good health. V is TRBV15 and J is TRBJ2-3; 8 bases line up with TRBD2. The sequencing sample was made of blood. Here the CDR3 DNA reads TGTGCCACCAGCAGAGATCTGGCTAGCGGGAGCACAGATACGCAGTATTTT. Its protein product is CATSRDLASGSTDTQYF.